This T cell receptor (beta chain) was recovered during a study of blood T cells in healthy people across ages. Germline trimming cut 1 base from V and 0 bases from J; bases unmatched to any gene: 7. Germline CDR1 reads SGDLS; CDR2 reads YYNGEE. The CDR3 spans 18 residues. A second PCR, run for about 7 to 11 cycles, used a sample-barcoded 5' primer plus a J-beta primer mix. Each cDNA molecule was tagged by a template-switch adaptor that had 12 random nucleotides. One entry per CDR3 protein, called by TCRdb with MiXCR from the 5' RACE reads. This table holds about 720,000 distinct CDR3 sequences, roughly 25% found once. The same data also contributed to another study, on T cells of mothers and their children.

What was sequenced was blood. This sequence originates from a boy younger than 18 in good health. V gene TRBV9 combines with J gene TRBJ2-1; 10 positions match TRBD2. The CDR3 here is CASSVIGASGSSYNEQFF. In nucleotides, the CDR3 is TGTGCCAGCAGCGTAATTGGGGCTAGCGGGAGCTCCTACAATGAGCAGTTCTTC.